This T cell receptor beta chain was retrieved from a study of blood T cell repertoires in COVID-19. The overall study: Samples representing acute and convalescent COVID-19 were sourced from the United States, Italy and Spain.

Cohort assignment relied on participant-reported clinical history. In the original workflow: Estimates of nucleated cell counts were drawn from the amplification of reference gene primers. Clones were sequenced by immunoSEQ multiplex PCR, and TCRdb holds only the in-frame ones, with some missing. V, J and clone size were drawn from that table, and D and trimming were deduced from the DNA. This table has some 260,000 clones, about 90% appearing once. The CDR3 has 11 amino acids. V lost 6 bases and J 2 bases, leaving 3 bases between the germline ends. The receptor comes from a woman aged 25-40 years with acute COVID-19. The sample comprised PBMCs or T cells enriched from blood (not recorded which). This chain connects TRBV12-3 or TRBV12-4 to TRBJ2-3; D uncertain. The CDR3 region is CASSNTDTQYF. DNA for the CDR3: TGTGCCAGCAGCAACACAGATACGCAGTATTTT.